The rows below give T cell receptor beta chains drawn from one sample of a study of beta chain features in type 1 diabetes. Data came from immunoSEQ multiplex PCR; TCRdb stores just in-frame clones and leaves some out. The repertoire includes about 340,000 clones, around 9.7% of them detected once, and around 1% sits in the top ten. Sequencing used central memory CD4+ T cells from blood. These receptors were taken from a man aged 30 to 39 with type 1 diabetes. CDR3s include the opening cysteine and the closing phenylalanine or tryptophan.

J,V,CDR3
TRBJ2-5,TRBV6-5,CASSLIPGQETQYF
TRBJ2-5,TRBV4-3,CASSQVWGGPAETQYF
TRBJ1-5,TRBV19,CASRPPRGGSNQPQHF
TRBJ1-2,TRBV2,CASEAGDYGYTF
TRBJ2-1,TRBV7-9,CASSSIWGNEQFF
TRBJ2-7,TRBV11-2,CASSGEVFYEQYF
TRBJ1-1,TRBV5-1,CASGRGEGRTEAFF
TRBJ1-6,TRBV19,CASSRQGNSPLHF
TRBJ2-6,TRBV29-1,CSVEGGGTGANVLTF
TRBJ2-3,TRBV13,CASSPEDTQYF